This paragraph reports one T cell receptor beta chain. Its antigen is unidentified. Gene names follow the mouse nomenclature. Read sequence stops 3 residues before the CDR3 end, and the germline J gene provides the missing end. Other nucleotide sequences in the sample specify the same CDR3. It was cDNA, reverse transcribed from extracted RNA, that served as the sequencing template. Some clones are missing from TCRdb's copy, which holds only in-frame ones; the method was immunoSEQ multiplex PCR. The sample contains around 300,000 clones, none occurring once; more than 1% lies in the top ten. This CDR3 contains 14 residues. Germline CDR1 and CDR2: FNHDT and SITEND (reference sequence). The V and J ends lost 4 bases and 7 bases, in that order; junction bases with no gene match: 3. This entry comes from a study of CD8+ T cells in alopecia areata. In the study overall: Skin was taken from 6-12-month-old C3H/HeJ graft donors that had spontaneous alopecia and grafted onto approximately 6-10-week-old female C3H/HeJ mice. Study results and caveats: Possibly as an HLA-related effect, TCR sharing across patients appeared less clear than in mice. The study found higher clonality in lesional than normal scalp, especially in alopecia totalis/universalis. Alphabeta T cells residing in normal skin are also sequenced in scalp samples.

Cell sorting was performed on pooled cutaneous lymph node cells with CD4, CD8alpha, NKG2D, NKG2ACE and other markers. This TCR came from a C3H/HeJ mouse with alopecia areata. MHC haplotype: H2-k. The sequencing input was CD4+ T cells sorted from a lymph node. The rearrangement uses TRBV19 and TRBJ1-6; the match to TRBD1 covers 9 bases. TRBJ1-6 is flagged as an ORF with uncertain function. Partial CDR3 DNA: TGTGCCAGCAGTTTGGGACAGGGAAATTCGCCC. Amino acids: CASSLGQGNSP. The full CDR3 protein is CASSLGQGNSPLYF.